These 19 T cell receptor beta chains were all obtained from the same sample, sequenced in a study of early T cells in non-severe SARS-CoV-2 infection. TCRdb fed the 5' RACE reads into MiXCR, producing one record per CDR3 protein. Of tens of thousands of distinct CDR3 sequences listed, about 8% are singletons. This sample comprised whole blood, obtained at baseline. The receptors come from an adult who was a healthcare worker with PCR-confirmed SARS-CoV-2 infection or an uninfected control (not recorded which).

This clonotype has only a few counts. The rearrangement links TRBV6-5 to TRBJ2-1; 8 bases are shared with TRBD2. Germline lookup yields CDR1 MNHEY and CDR2 SVGAGI. J lost 2 bases, V lost 0 bases, and 3 bases had no gene match. The CDR3 runs to 16 residues. CDR3 nucleotide sequence: TGTGCCAGCAGTTACTCGAAGGGACTAGCCTACAATGAGCAGTTCTTC. It codes for CASSYSKGLAYNEQFF.

The chain is built from TRBV11-2 and TRBJ2-7; D gene uncertain. The CDR3 consists of 15 residues. Germline loops: CDR1 SGHAT, CDR2 FQNNGV. V shed 6 bases and J shed 0 bases, with 15 bases lying between them. The CDR3: CASRPPGRSSYEQYF. CDR3 in DNA: TGTGCCAGCAGACCACCGGGCAGGAGCTCCTACGAGCAGTACTTC.

This clonotype was counted a few times. The CDR3 DNA reads TGCAGTGCTTCCGGGACGGCCACCGGGGAGCTGTTTTTT. This gives the protein CSASGTATGELFF. The V gene is TRBV20-1, the J gene TRBJ2-2, with D perhaps being TRBD1 or TRBD2 (5 bases each). Germline-derived CDR1 and CDR2 are DFQATT and SNEGSKA (reference sequence). The CDR3 loop spans 13 amino acids. The V end was cut by 5 bases, the J end by 4 bases, with 11 bases between.

This clonotype was seen at least ten times. The J gene is TRBJ2-1, the V gene TRBV2; D is perhaps TRBD2 (6 bases). Germline V gene sequence: CDR1 SNHLY, CDR2 FYNNEI. The CDR3 contains 12 residues. Trimming left V 11 bases short and J 7 bases short, with 15 bases between. The CDR3 reads CAGWVEGNEQFF. For the CDR3, the DNA is TGTGCCGGCTGGGTGGAGGGGAATGAGCAGTTCTTC.

The chain uses TRBV7-9 and TRBJ1-1, with 7 bases identical to TRBD1. Germline V gene lookup returns CDR1 SEHNR and CDR2 FQNEAQ (reference sequence). The V gene end was trimmed by 5 bases and the J gene end by 5 bases; junction bases not matched to a gene: 11. The CDR3 runs to 15 residues. The CDR3, as DNA: TGTGCCAGCAGCCCACAGACAGGGAGGGGGACTGAAGCTTTCTTT. As protein: CASSPQTGRGTEAFF.

This clonotype was observed a handful of times. The chain combines TRBV5-1 with TRBJ2-3; 11 bases map to TRBD2. V dropped 4 bases and J dropped 4; count of bases not matched to a gene: 8. CDR1 is SGHRS and CDR2 is YFSETQ in the germline V gene. This CDR3 has 16 residues. Written as DNA, the CDR3 is TGCGCCAGCAGCCCGGAGGCTAGCGGGGGGCCAGATACGCAGTATTTT. This codes for CASSPEASGGPDTQYF.

The chain combines TRBV6-6 with TRBJ2-5; no definite D call. Germline V gene lookup returns CDR1 MNHNY and CDR2 SVGAGI (reference sequence). Trimming pared 6 bases from V and 0 bases from J, leaving 14 bases between. The CDR3 spans 15 residues. CDR3 bases: TGTGCCAGCAGCCGGCTGGGAAACGACCAAGAGACCCAGTACTTC. It codes for CASSRLGNDQETQYF.

This clonotype showed up many times. This chain joins TRBV20-1 and TRBJ2-7, with a tentative D call TRBD1 (6 bases). V lost 2 bases, J lost 3 bases, and 14 bases lay in between. CDR3 length: 14 residues. Germline V gene sequence: CDR1 DFQATT, CDR2 SNEGSKA (reference sequence). The CDR3 coding sequence is TGCAGTGCTAGATTACAGGGTAGTAACTACGAGCAGTACTTC. Translation: CSARLQGSNYEQYF.

The chain uses TRBV9 and TRBJ2-1; 10 nucleotides match TRBD2. Germline lookup yields CDR1 SGDLS and CDR2 YYNGEE. CDR3 length equals 16 residues. V trimming: 1 base; J trimming: 3 bases; junction bases outside the gene matches: 4. CDR3 loop: CASSVLTSGDYNEQFF. Written as DNA, the CDR3 is TGTGCCAGCAGCGTACTAACTAGCGGGGACTACAATGAGCAGTTCTTC.

This clonotype showed up many times. The chain has TRBV11-2 and TRBJ1-5; the D is unclear. The CDR3 spans 15 residues. Trimming removed 0 bases at V and 6 bases at J, with 12 bases between. From germline, CDR1 is SGHAT and CDR2 FQNNGV. This chain's CDR3 is CASSLDWAGAQPQHF. CDR3 nucleotides: TGTGCCAGCAGCTTAGACTGGGCTGGAGCTCAGCCCCAGCATTTT.

This clonotype occurred many times. The CDR3: CASSSGGYYEQFF. CDR3 DNA: TGTGCCAGCAGCTCAGGGGGCTATTATGAGCAGTTCTTC. V usage is TRBV11-2 and J usage is TRBJ2-1, with 8 positions matching TRBD1. Germline V gene data show CDR1 as SGHAT and CDR2 as FQNNGV. The J segment lost 8 bases and the V segment lost 4 bases, leaving 4 bases of the junction unmatched. This CDR3 is built from 13 residues.

This clonotype was picked up many times. The gene calls are TRBV11-2 and TRBJ2-2; no reliable D call. This CDR3 region has 13 residues. Germline V lookup: CDR1 SGHAT, CDR2 FQNNGV. Trimming removed 2 bases from V and 0 bases from J, with 1 base in between. CDR3 sequence: CASSLTNTGELFF. The CDR3 DNA is TGTGCCAGCAGCTTAACGAACACCGGGGAGCTGTTTTTT. Looking up the rest from reference TRBV11-2 and TRBJ2-2 gives the full variable domain: EAGVAQSPRYKIIEKRQSVAFWCNPISGHATLYWYQQILGQGPKLLIQFQNNGVVDDSQLPKDRFSAERLKGVDSTLKIQPAKLEDSAVYLCASSLTNTGELFFGEGSRLTVL.

This clonotype was counted ten times or more. This chain links TRBV20-1 with TRBJ2-1; TRBD2 aligns across 10 bases. The J segment lost 8 bases and the V segment lost 4 bases, leaving 11 bases of the junction unmatched. Germline CDR1 reads DFQATT; CDR2 reads SNEGSKA (reference sequence). The CDR3 sequence is 15 residues long. CDR3 region: CSATPRAGGLHEQFF. CDR3 DNA: TGCAGTGCTACCCCAAGAGCGGGGGGGCTTCATGAGCAGTTCTTC.

This rearrangement joins TRBV11-2 to TRBJ2-1, with 9 bases identical to TRBD2. CDR1 SGHAT and CDR2 FQNNGV come from the germline V gene. This CDR3 comprises 15 residues. The V gene end was trimmed by 1 base and the J gene end by 9 bases; junction bases not matched to a gene: 7. The CDR3 region has the DNA TGTGCCAGCAGCTTAGTTCGGGGACTAGCCGCTGAGCAGTTCTTC. This gives the protein CASSLVRGLAAEQFF.

The chain employs TRBV10-3 and TRBJ2-7; tentatively, D is TRBD1 or TRBD2 (5 bases each). This CDR3 comprises 15 residues. Germline values: CDR1 ENHRY, CDR2 SYGVKD. V was shortened by 9 bases and J by 6 bases, with 24 bases between the two germline ends. Written as DNA, the CDR3 is TGTGCCATAGCTAGCCCCCTCGCCTCCGGGACCGAGCAGTACTTC. This gives the protein CAIASPLASGTEQYF.

This clonotype came up many times. V is TRBV4-3 and J is TRBJ1-2, with D uncertain. The CDR3 sequence is 14 residues long. V was pared by 0 bases and J by 5 bases, with 10 bases between. CDR1 is LGHNA, CDR2 YSLEER, per germline. Here the CDR3 reads CASSQDFDGYGYTF. In nucleotides, the CDR3 is TGCGCCAGCAGCCAAGATTTCGACGGTTATGGCTACACCTTC.

This clonotype was counted many times. The chain employs TRBV7-2 and TRBJ2-6, with 10 bases that match TRBD1. The CDR3 sequence is 16 residues long. Germline values: CDR1 SGHTA, CDR2 FQGNSA. J was trimmed by 4 bases and V by 4 bases; bases with no gene match: 4. The CDR3 protein is CASSSDRGLGANVLTF. In DNA form, the CDR3 reads TGTGCCAGCAGCTCAGACAGGGGGCTGGGGGCCAACGTCCTGACTTTC. The variable domain in full, completed from reference TRBV7-2 and TRBJ2-6, reads GAGVSQSPSNKVTEKGKDVELRCDPISGHTALYWYRQSLGQGLEFLIYFQGNSAPDKSGLPSDRFSAERTGGSVSTLTIQRTQQEDSAVYLCASSSDRGLGANVLTFGAGSRLTVL.

In this sample, this clonotype turned up many times. This chain joins TRBV10-3 and TRBJ2-1; possible D gene TRBD1, 5 bases. Trimming stripped 3 bases from V and 4 bases from J, with 13 bases between. The CDR3 length is 15 residues. In germline, CDR1 is ENHRY, CDR2 SYGVKD. CDR3: CAISDRGPDYNEQFF. CDR3 sequence (DNA): TGTGCCATCAGTGATAGGGGCCCTGATTACAATGAGCAGTTCTTC.

The chain uses TRBV21-1 and TRBJ2-1; TRBD1 is taken as the D call from the table, unchecked against the DNA. TRBV21-1 is an annotated pseudogene. This CDR3 is 14 amino acids long. The CDR3 DNA reads TGTGCCAGCACCGAGGGACAGGGAGGTAATGAGCAGTTCTTC. It codes for CASTEGQGGNEQFF.